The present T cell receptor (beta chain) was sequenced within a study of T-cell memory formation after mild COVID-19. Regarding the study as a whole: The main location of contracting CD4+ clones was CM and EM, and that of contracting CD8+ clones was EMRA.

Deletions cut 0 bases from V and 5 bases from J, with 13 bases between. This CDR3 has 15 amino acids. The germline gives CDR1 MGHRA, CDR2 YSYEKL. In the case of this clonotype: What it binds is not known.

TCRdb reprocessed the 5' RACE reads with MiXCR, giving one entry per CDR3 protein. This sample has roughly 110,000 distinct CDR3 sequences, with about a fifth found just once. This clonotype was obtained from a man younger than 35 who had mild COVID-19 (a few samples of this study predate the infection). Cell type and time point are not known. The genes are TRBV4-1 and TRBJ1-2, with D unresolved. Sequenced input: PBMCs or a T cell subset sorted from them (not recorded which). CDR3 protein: CASSQDGGIGYGYTF. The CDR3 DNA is TGCGCCAGCAGCCAAGATGGCGGGATCGGATATGGCTACACCTTC.